This T cell receptor (beta chain) was sequenced for a study of shared clonotypes between healthy human individuals. Study-wide background: Donors consisted of a couple of women and a few men between 18 and 49. Study-level points and caveats: Clonotypes not shared had lower generation probabilities than those common to all four donors.

Assay execution took place at the deep level. Sequencing used immunoSEQ multiplex PCR; TCRdb keeps in-frame clones, though not all of them. The data show some 1,400,000 clones, 95% to 97% seen once. A word on this clone: Antigen specificity is unknown.

CDR1 LNHNV and CDR2 YYDKDF come from the germline V gene (reference sequence). The CDR3 is 15 residues long. Trimming removed 0 bases from V and 2 bases from J; junction bases left unmatched: 2. The study separated CD4+ cells into CD45RA+ naive and CD45RA-negative memory subsets. The receptor's source is a man aged 25 to 40 in good health. Material: naive CD4+ T cells sorted from blood. As to subset: CD45RA+ positively selected. This chain uses TRBV15 with TRBJ2-3; TRBD1 matches at 7 bases. The CDR3 is CATSREGQSTDTQYF. As DNA, the CDR3 is TGTGCCACCAGCAGAGAGGGACAGTCCACAGATACGCAGTATTTT.